Listed here are 24 T cell receptor beta chains from one sample, sequenced in a study of T cell repertoires in ileal Crohn's disease. This table comes from immunoSEQ multiplex PCR, and its TCRdb copy is limited to in-frame clones, with some not included. The sample holds 800 or so clones, roughly 80% seen once. Sequences were obtained from ileal tissue. These receptors originate from an adult with Crohn's disease.

The chain links TRBV2 to TRBJ2-7, with a tentative D call TRBD1 (6 bases). Germline-derived CDR1 and CDR2 are SNHLY and FYNNEI. There are 15 residues in the CDR3. V was cut by 1 base and J by 3 bases, with 13 bases left in between. This CDR3 is CASSEGTVGYYEQYF. The CDR3 nucleotides read TGTGCCAGCAGTGAAGGGACAGTGGGATACTACGAGCAGTACTTC.

J is TRBJ2-2 and V is TRBV7-9; TRBD2 matches at 9 bases. The germline gives CDR1 SEHNR, CDR2 FQNEAQ (reference sequence). V dropped 5 bases and J dropped 7; count of bases not matched to a gene: 11. This CDR3 has 16 amino acids. The CDR3 DNA sequence: TGTGCCAGCAGCAACATAGCGGGGGCAGCACACGGGGAGCTGTTTTTT. Translating gives CASSNIAGAAHGELFF.

This sequence joins TRBV7-6 and TRBJ2-7; 10 bases line up with TRBD2. In germline, CDR1 is SGHVS, CDR2 FNYEAQ. The CDR3 contains 14 residues. V shed 5 bases and J 4 bases; nucleotides not matched to a gene: 5. The CDR3 region has the DNA TGTGCCAGCAGCCGTACTAGCGGGGTATACGAGCAGTACTTC. Its protein product is CASSRTSGVYEQYF.

This clone was counted a few times. The chain is built from TRBV28 and TRBJ1-2; 7 bases map to TRBD1. The V gene's germline CDR1 is MDHEN and CDR2 SYDVKM. V shed 4 bases and J 4 bases; nucleotides not matched to a gene: 9. The CDR3 sequence is 15 residues long. The CDR3 DNA sequence: TGTGCCAGCAGTTCCGGACAGGATGCCTCCTATGGCTACACCTTC. Translated: CASSSGQDASYGYTF.

This chain connects TRBV6-1 to TRBJ1-1, with unresolved D. Germline CDR1 and CDR2: MNHNS and SASEGT. Trimming cost V 8 bases and J 1 base, with 11 bases left between them. This CDR3 contains 13 residues. CDR3 sequence: CASRIAPNTEAFF. The DNA of the CDR3 is TGTGCCAGCCGTATAGCGCCGAACACTGAAGCTTTCTTT.

CDR3 nucleotides: TGTGCCAGCACCGGAGGGTCTAGGAATGAGCAGTTCTTC. Amino acids: CASTGGSRNEQFF. This chain links TRBV27 with TRBJ2-1, with D possibly TRBD2 on 6 matching bases. With 7 bases removed from V and 7 bases from J, the gap between germline ends came to 14 bases. This CDR3 contains 13 residues. From germline, CDR1 is MNHEY and CDR2 SMNVEV (reference sequence).

The J gene is TRBJ2-1, the V gene TRBV28; D might be TRBD2 (6 bases). This CDR3 is 15 amino acids long. V was pared by 7 bases and J by 2 bases, with 15 bases between. CDR1 and CDR2 (germline): MDHEN, SYDVKM. CDR3 coding DNA: TGTGCCAGCAAATCGGGGGAGTGGACCTACAATGAGCAGTTCTTC. Residues: CASKSGEWTYNEQFF.

The chain joins TRBV5-1 to TRBJ2-7; 9 nucleotides agree with TRBD2. This CDR3 contains 14 residues. V was pared by 4 bases and J by 7 bases, with 9 bases of the junction left unmatched. CDR1 and CDR2 from the germline V gene are SGHRS and YFSETQ. As DNA, the CDR3 is TGCGCCAGCAGCCGCGGGACTAGCTTGGGTGAGCAGTACTTC. Residues: CASSRGTSLGEQYF.

V and J are TRBV5-1 and TRBJ1-1, with TRBD1 identical over 9 bases. Germline assignment: CDR1 SGHRS and CDR2 YFSETQ. The CDR3 runs 16 residues. With 1 base clipped from V and 3 bases from J, the junction kept 7 bases outside the gene matches. CDR3 in DNA: TGCGCCAGCAGCTTGTGGGGGACAGGGACGTACACTGAAGCTTTCTTT. It yields the protein CASSLWGTGTYTEAFF.

The V call is TRBV7-9, the J call TRBJ2-1; the match to TRBD2 covers 7 bases. Germline-derived CDR1 and CDR2 are SEHNR and FQNEAQ (reference sequence). This CDR3 is 14 amino acids long. Trimming removed 5 bases from V and 8 bases from J; junction bases left unmatched: 9. The CDR3 coding sequence is TGTGCCAGCAGCCCGGGACTACCTACCTATGAGCAGTTCTTC. Its protein is CASSPGLPTYEQFF. The full variable domain, completed using reference TRBV7-9 and TRBJ2-1, is DTGVSQNPRHKITKRGQNVTFRCDPISEHNRLYWYRQTLGQGPEFLTYFQNEAQLEKSRLLSDRFSAERPKGSFSTLEIQRTEQGDSAMYLCASSPGLPTYEQFFGPGTRLTVL.

The gene calls are TRBV2 and TRBJ2-1; tentatively, D is TRBD1 (6 bases). The CDR3 extends over 14 amino acids. CDR1 SNHLY and CDR2 FYNNEI come from the germline V gene. The ends were cut back, 3 bases at V and 3 bases at J, with 9 bases in the middle. In nucleotides, the CDR3 is TGTGCCAGCAGTGATGACAGGCTCTACAATGAGCAGTTCTTC. Translation gives CASSDDRLYNEQFF.

The genes are TRBV5-1 and TRBJ1-3; no clear D. The length of the CDR3 is 14 residues. Germline V gene lookup returns CDR1 SGHRS and CDR2 YFSETQ. Deletions cut 4 bases from V and 0 bases from J, with 8 bases between. Here the CDR3 DNA reads TGCGCCAGCAGCCTGGACGGCTCTGGAAACACCATATATTTT. This sequence encodes CASSLDGSGNTIYF.

This clone was counted a few times. This chain links TRBV4-3 with TRBJ2-3; 10 bases align to TRBD1. The CDR3 spans 15 residues. V trimming: 3 bases; J trimming: 8 bases; junction bases outside the gene matches: 8. Germline V CDR1 and CDR2: LGHNA, YSLEER. CDR3 bases: TGCGCCAGCAGCCACGACAGGGGGCGCAAAGGTACGCAGTATTTT. Encoded protein: CASSHDRGRKGTQYF.

The chain carries TRBV28 and TRBJ2-7, with a weak D call TRBD2 (5 bases). Germline loops: CDR1 MDHEN, CDR2 SYDVKM. With 2 bases removed from V and 4 bases from J, the gap between germline ends came to 9 bases. This CDR3 is 13 amino acids long. CDR3 protein: CASSLLGVYEQYF. CDR3 in DNA: TGTGCCAGCAGTTTACTCGGGGTGTACGAGCAGTACTTC.

V gene TRBV7-9 combines with J gene TRBJ2-5; tentative D call: TRBD2 (5 bases). The germline V gene has CDR1 SEHNR and CDR2 FQNEAQ (reference sequence). V lost 4 bases and J 4 bases, leaving 19 bases between the germline ends. CDR3 length: 16 residues. The CDR3: CASSWPSKGGPETQYF. For the CDR3, the DNA is TGTGCCAGCAGCTGGCCTTCAAAAGGAGGCCCAGAGACCCAGTACTTC. Variable domain in full (rest from reference TRBV7-9 and TRBJ2-5): DTGVSQNPRHKITKRGQNVTFRCDPISEHNRLYWYRQTLGQGPEFLTYFQNEAQLEKSRLLSDRFSAERPKGSFSTLEIQRTEQGDSAMYLCASSWPSKGGPETQYFGPGTRLLVL.

The genes are TRBV5-4 and TRBJ2-7; 14 bases line up with TRBD2. The CDR3 is made up of 17 amino acids. V gave up 4 bases and J gave up 2 bases; unmatched junction bases: 8. From germline, CDR1 is SGHNT and CDR2 YYREEE (reference sequence). In DNA, the CDR3 is TGTGCCAGCAGCCCTGGACTAGCGGGAGGAATAACCTACGAGCAGTACTTC. It encodes CASSPGLAGGITYEQYF.

This sequence joins TRBV11-2 and TRBJ2-7, with 8 bases aligning to TRBD1. J was trimmed by 3 bases and V by 5 bases; bases with no gene match: 6. Per germline, CDR1 SGHAT and CDR2 FQNNGV. This CDR3 contains 14 residues. The CDR3 sequence is CASSLGQGGYEQYF. CDR3 nucleotide sequence: TGTGCCAGCAGCCTCGGACAGGGCGGCTACGAGCAGTACTTC.

The chain is built from TRBV30 and TRBJ2-7, with D possibly matching TRBD1 (6 bases). This CDR3 spans 13 amino acids. Looked up from germline, CDR1 is GTSNPN and CDR2 is SVGIG (reference sequence). The ends were cut back, 4 bases at V and 0 bases at J, with 10 bases in the middle. CDR3 region: CAWTTGFSYEQYF. The CDR3 coding sequence is TGTGCCTGGACAACAGGGTTCTCCTACGAGCAGTACTTC.

This rearrangement joins TRBV5-1 to TRBJ2-1; tentatively, D is TRBD1 (6 bases). The CDR3 loop spans 13 amino acids. CDR1 SGHRS and CDR2 YFSETQ come from the germline V gene. V was pared by 3 bases and J by 6 bases, with 10 bases between. CDR3 DNA sequence: TGCGCCAGCAGCTCGGACAGCCTCAATGAGCAGTTCTTC. This gives the protein CASSSDSLNEQFF.

The chain combines TRBV28 with TRBJ2-7; TRBD1 is a possible D gene (6 bases). V was shortened by 7 bases and J by 6 bases, with 22 bases between the two germline ends. This CDR3 is 15 amino acids long. CDR1 is MDHEN and CDR2 is SYDVKM in the germline V gene. Written as DNA, the CDR3 is TGTGCCAGCAACCGGGCAGGGGCAGTAAGTCGCGAGCAGTACTTC. Translation gives CASNRAGAVSREQYF.

V usage is TRBV7-9 and J usage is TRBJ2-7, with TRBD2 matching 10 bases. Per the germline V gene, CDR1 is SEHNR and CDR2 is FQNEAQ (reference sequence). This CDR3 region has 15 residues. J gave up 3 bases and V 2 bases, and 4 bases lay outside the gene matches. CDR3 sequence: CASSLMSSGSYEQYF. In DNA, the CDR3 is TGTGCCAGCAGCTTAATGTCTAGCGGGAGCTACGAGCAGTACTTC. Looking up the rest from reference TRBV7-9 and TRBJ2-7 gives the full variable domain: DTGVSQNPRHKITKRGQNVTFRCDPISEHNRLYWYRQTLGQGPEFLTYFQNEAQLEKSRLLSDRFSAERPKGSFSTLEIQRTEQGDSAMYLCASSLMSSGSYEQYFGPGTRLTVT.

This clone has a handful of counts. This sequence joins TRBV5-1 and TRBJ2-7; a possible D gene is TRBD2 (6 bases). V was trimmed by 0 bases and J by 6 bases, leaving 7 bases between them. CDR3 length equals 12 residues. Germline CDR1 SGHRS, CDR2 YFSETQ. The CDR3 reads CASSLVGGEQYF. CDR3 nucleotide sequence: TGCGCCAGCAGCTTGGTCGGGGGCGAGCAGTACTTC.

This chain joins TRBV5-1 and TRBJ2-5; 14 bases are shared with TRBD2. The CDR3 is made up of 17 amino acids. Unmatched junction bases numbered 6, after V lost 0 bases and J lost 5 bases. Germline assignment: CDR1 SGHRS and CDR2 YFSETQ. CDR3 bases: TGCGCCAGCAGCTTGGTTGGGACTAGCGGGGGTCCCGAGACCCAGTACTTC. Translated, it gives CASSLVGTSGGPETQYF.

The chain employs TRBV5-5 and TRBJ2-5; 9 bases are shared with TRBD1. Unmatched junction bases numbered 9, after V lost 0 bases and J lost 0 bases. CDR1 is SGHKS, CDR2 YYEKEE, per germline (reference sequence). CDR3 length equals 18 residues. CDR3 sequence (DNA): TGTGCCAGCAGCTTGGCGACAGGGGGAAGAAGGTACCAAGAGACCCAGTACTTC. Translating it yields CASSLATGGRRYQETQYF. The entire variable domain, with the rest obtained from reference TRBV5-5 and TRBJ2-5, is as follows: DAGVTQSPTHLIKTRGQQVTLRCSPISGHKSVSWYQQVLGQGPQFIFQYYEKEERGRGNFPDRFSARQFPNYSSELNVNALLLGDSALYLCASSLATGGRRYQETQYFGPGTRLLVL.